Shown below are 27 T cell receptor beta chains from a single sample sequenced in a study of cytomegalovirus exposure and HLA in healthy donors (dated by TCRdb to about 2017). Library preparation used the immunoSEQ multiplex PCR assay. The multiplex PCR relied on a mix of 60 forward primers for TCR Vbeta segments and 13 reverse primers for TCR Jbeta segments. The table comes from immuneACCESS by way of TCRdb, which keeps in-frame sequences with V and J called. Part of the clones is missing from these tables; in studies checked, under half for an unresolved V gene and the rest for unknown reasons. Counted in this sample were just over 150,000 clones; approximately 76% of them appeared once. The ten largest account for about 2% of the sample. Sequencing input: PBMCs. These TCRs come from a female donor in good health and CMV-seronegative.

J is TRBJ2-7 and V is TRBV10-3; 8 bases are a match to TRBD2. V was pared by 8 bases and J by 0 bases, with 12 bases of the junction left unmatched. This CDR3 is 16 amino acids long. The V gene's germline CDR1 is ENHRY and CDR2 SYGVKD. The CDR3 loop is CAISTSAHLSSYEQYF. The CDR3 DNA follows: TGTGCCATCTCGACTAGCGCCCACTTAAGCTCCTACGAGCAGTACTTC.

V is TRBV30 and J is TRBJ1-1; tentatively, D is TRBD1 (5 bases). The V and J ends lost 2 bases and 1 base respectively, with 11 bases between them. The germline V gene has CDR1 GTSNPN and CDR2 SVGIG (reference sequence). The CDR3 runs 14 residues. The DNA of the CDR3 is TGTGCCTGGAGTCCCAATAGGGGGAACACTGAAGCTTTCTTT. Amino acids: CAWSPNRGNTEAFF.

The CDR3 DNA follows: TGCGCCAGCAGCGCGGGGACAGGCGGGGGTGCTAATGAAAAACTGTTTTTT. As protein: CASSAGTGGGANEKLFF. This sequence joins TRBV5-1 and TRBJ1-4; 8 nucleotides align to TRBD1. The CDR3 has 17 residues. The germline CDR1 and CDR2 sequences are SGHRS and YFSETQ. The V and J ends lost 4 bases and 3 bases, in that order; junction bases with no gene match: 11.

J is TRBJ2-2 and V is TRBV11-3, with TRBD2 identical over 10 bases. V shed 6 bases and J 3 bases; nucleotides not matched to a gene: 4. From germline, CDR1 is SGHNT and CDR2 YENEEA. The CDR3 covers 15 residues. The CDR3 DNA is TGTGCCAGCAGTCTAGCGGGGGTAGACACCGGGGAGCTGTTTTTT. Translation: CASSLAGVDTGELFF.

The DNA for the CDR3 is TGCGCCAGCAGCCAAGCCCCAGCGGGGGGCTACGAGCAGTACTTC. Protein sequence: CASSQAPAGGYEQYF. The chain couples TRBV4-1 to TRBJ2-7, with TRBD2 identical over 9 bases. The CDR3 is 15 residues long. Germline V lookup: CDR1 MGHRA, CDR2 YSYEKL. Trimming removed 1 base from V and 3 bases from J; junction bases left unmatched: 4.

CDR3 loop: CASRTLGGSYEQYF. The CDR3 region has the DNA TGTGCCAGCAGGACCCTAGGGGGCTCCTACGAGCAGTACTTC. J is TRBJ2-7 and V is TRBV2, with D perhaps TRBD1 (6 bases). From germline, CDR1 is SNHLY and CDR2 FYNNEI. Trimming cost V 6 bases and J 0 bases, with 12 bases left between them. The CDR3 runs to 14 residues.

This rearrangement joins TRBV27 to TRBJ2-5; D may be TRBD2 (6 bases). The germline V and J ends were trimmed by 5 bases and 7 bases, with 20 bases remaining between them. Per the germline V gene, CDR1 is MNHEY and CDR2 is SMNVEV (reference sequence). The CDR3 contains 15 residues. CDR3 bases: TGTGCCAGCAGTATTTCCGGGACTCCAGTCGGGACCCAGTACTTC. Amino acid sequence: CASSISGTPVGTQYF.

The V call is TRBV6-5, the J call TRBJ1-1; TRBD1 matches 8 bases. CDR1 is MNHEY and CDR2 is SVGAGI in the germline V gene. V was clipped by 0 bases and J by 0 bases; unmatched bases: 3. The CDR3 has 16 residues. CDR3 nucleotides: TGTGCCAGCAGTTACTCGACAGGGGAGATGAACACTGAAGCTTTCTTT. It encodes CASSYSTGEMNTEAFF.

The V and J genes are TRBV7-2 and TRBJ2-7, with D uncertain. In germline, CDR1 is SGHTA, CDR2 FQGNSA. Trimming removed 7 bases at V and 3 bases at J, with 13 bases between. The CDR3 totals 13 residues. CDR3 sequence (DNA): TGTGCCAGCACCGCCGAAAACGGCTACGAGCAGTACTTC. Protein sequence: CASTAENGYEQYF.

The count of this clone is one. The CDR3 sequence is CASGALDGLTGELFF. The CDR3, as DNA: TGTGCCAGCGGGGCTCTAGACGGTCTCACCGGGGAGCTGTTTTTT. V is TRBV6-5 and J is TRBJ2-2; the D gene is possibly TRBD1 (5 bases). The germline V gene encodes CDR1 MNHEY and CDR2 SVGAGI. V was pared by 8 bases and J by 4 bases, with 17 bases between. The CDR3 covers 15 residues.

This clone has just one count. The genes are TRBV6-6 and TRBJ1-3, with a weak D call TRBD1 (6 bases). The CDR3 is 15 amino acids. The V gene lost 6 bases and the J gene lost 4 bases, with 16 bases spanning the gap. Per germline, CDR1 MNHNY and CDR2 SVGAGI (reference sequence). The CDR3: CASRQGSAQGNTIYF. The DNA of the CDR3 is TGTGCCAGCAGGCAGGGGTCGGCGCAGGGAAACACCATATATTTT.

The chain employs TRBV19 and TRBJ2-3, with D possibly TRBD2 on 5 matching bases. V lost 1 base to trimming and J lost 0 bases, with 8 bases between them. Germline V lookup: CDR1 LNHDA, CDR2 SQIVND (reference sequence). The CDR3 is 15 amino acids. In DNA, the CDR3 is TGTGCCAGTAGTATAGCGGGGTCTAGCACAGATACGCAGTATTTT. This sequence encodes CASSIAGSSTDTQYF.

Remarks on this clone: At the DNA level, this CDR3 is encoded by other sequences in the same sample as well. The DNA for the CDR3 is TGTGCCAGCAAACGGGAACACGAGCAGTACTTC. It encodes CASKREHEQYF. The chain links TRBV2 to TRBJ2-7; D possibly corresponds to TRBD2 (5 bases). Germline CDR1 is SNHLY and CDR2 is FYNNEI. This CDR3 comprises 11 residues. Trimming took off 7 bases at V and 5 bases at J, with 9 bases between the two ends.

The chain combines TRBV7-6 with TRBJ2-1; 11 positions match TRBD2. The germline CDR1 and CDR2 sequences are SGHVS and FNYEAQ. The CDR3 is 17 residues long. J was trimmed by 4 bases and V by 5 bases; bases with no gene match: 10. CDR3 residues: CASSPQRVAGGYNEQFF. In nucleotides, the CDR3 is TGTGCCAGCAGCCCCCAAAGGGTAGCGGGAGGGTACAATGAGCAGTTCTTC.

V is TRBV5-6 and J is TRBJ2-7; D might be TRBD2 (6 bases). Trimming pared 0 bases from V and 4 bases from J, leaving 11 bases between. The CDR3 sequence is 14 residues long. CDR1 and CDR2 from the germline V gene are SGHDT and YYEEEE. The DNA for the CDR3 is TGTGCCAGCAGCTTGGAGTTGCGGGGATACGAGCAGTACTTC. Its translation is CASSLELRGYEQYF.

This clone was picked up a small number of times. The genes are TRBV6-1 and TRBJ1-2; 8 bases line up with TRBD1. In germline, CDR1 is MNHNS, CDR2 SASEGT. This CDR3 region has 13 residues. The junction had 3 bases not matched to a gene; V was cut back by 5 bases and J by 4 bases. The CDR3 here is CASSQGASYGYTF. The CDR3 bases are TGTGCCAGCAGTCAGGGGGCTTCCTATGGCTACACCTTC.

To note about this clone: This CDR3 is also generated by other DNA sequences in the sample. V usage is TRBV11-2 and J usage is TRBJ2-3, with 9 bases identical to TRBD2. Germline trimming cut 9 bases from V and 6 bases from J; bases unmatched to any gene: 13. This CDR3 comprises 15 residues. The germline V gene encodes CDR1 SGHAT and CDR2 FQNNGV. This CDR3 is CASHFPAGGTDTQYF. The CDR3 nucleotides read TGTGCCAGTCACTTTCCCGCGGGGGGGACGGATACGCAGTATTTT.

Only one count was recorded for this clone. The chain is built from TRBV18 and TRBJ1-2; D perhaps matches TRBD1 (5 bases). Germline CDR1 is KGHSH and CDR2 is LQKENI. CDR3 length: 13 amino acids. Trimming took off 5 bases at V and 6 bases at J, with 13 bases between the two ends. The CDR3 here is CASSSQGWDGYTF. The CDR3 bases are TGTGCCAGCTCATCTCAGGGATGGGATGGCTACACCTTC.

This clone turned up a few times. The chain employs TRBV19 and TRBJ2-5, with D tentatively TRBD1 (6 bases). This CDR3 region has 16 residues. Between the trimmed V and J ends, which lost 3 bases and 5 bases, there was a span of 19 bases. Germline V gene lookup returns CDR1 LNHDA and CDR2 SQIVND (reference sequence). This CDR3 is CASSIWGHPQRETQYF. The CDR3 region has the DNA TGTGCCAGTAGTATTTGGGGACATCCCCAGAGGGAGACCCAGTACTTC. Combining the CDR3 with reference TRBV19 and TRBJ2-5 gives the whole variable domain DGGITQSPKYLFRKEGQNVTLSCEQNLNHDAMYWYRQDPGQGLRLIYYSQIVNDFQKGDIAEGYSVSREKKESFPLTVTSAQKNPTAFYLCASSIWGHPQRETQYFGPGTRLLVL.

The chain joins TRBV6-1 to TRBJ1-1; no definite D call. This CDR3 spans 13 amino acids. Germline assignment: CDR1 MNHNS and CDR2 SASEGT. V was trimmed by 3 bases and J by 1 base, leaving 6 bases between them. CDR3 bases: TGTGCCAGCAGTGACCACAAGAACACTGAAGCTTTCTTT. Its translation: CASSDHKNTEAFF.

V gene TRBV27 combines with J gene TRBJ2-7; the D is unclear. The CDR3 totals 12 residues. V lost 4 bases to trimming and J lost 1 base, with 5 bases between them. CDR1 is MNHEY, CDR2 SMNVEV, per germline (reference sequence). CDR3 nucleotides: TGTGCCAGCAGTTCCTCTTCCTACGAGCAGTACTTC. It yields the protein CASSSSSYEQYF.

This clone appeared once. The V call is TRBV7-9, the J call TRBJ1-2; 8 bases are shared with TRBD1. CDR1 and CDR2 from the germline V gene are SEHNR and FQNEAQ (reference sequence). V dropped 5 bases and J dropped 14; count of bases not matched to a gene: 10. The CDR3 has 12 amino acids. CDR3 in DNA: TGTGCCAGCAGCCTCGACAGGGGCCCGGGGACCTTC. Protein product: CASSLDRGPGTF.

The chain joins TRBV5-5 to TRBJ1-5, with D possibly TRBD1 on 5 matching bases. The ends were cut back, 0 bases at V and 8 bases at J, with 15 bases in the middle. The V gene's germline CDR1 is SGHKS and CDR2 YYEKEE (reference sequence). The CDR3 consists of 15 residues. The CDR3 spells CASSLDVGGGEPQHF. Written as DNA, the CDR3 is TGTGCCAGCAGCTTGGATGTGGGGGGAGGAGAGCCCCAGCATTTT.

In nucleotides, the CDR3 is TGTGCCTGGACCCGGGACAGGTATCAAGAGACCCAGTACTTC. It is translated as CAWTRDRYQETQYF. This chain joins TRBV30 and TRBJ2-5; 8 nucleotides align to TRBD1. V was pared by 4 bases and J by 2 bases, with 6 bases of the junction left unmatched. This CDR3 contains 14 residues. Germline CDR1 and CDR2: GTSNPN and SVGIG (reference sequence).

The CDR3 loop is CASSLARLAGAIDEQFF. DNA of the CDR3: TGTGCCAGCAGCTTAGCTCGACTAGCGGGAGCCATCGATGAGCAGTTCTTC. The chain recombines TRBV7-2 with TRBJ2-1; 12 nucleotides line up with TRBD2. CDR3 length: 17 amino acids. V was pared by 0 bases and J by 8 bases, with 8 bases of the junction left unmatched. Germline V gene lookup returns CDR1 SGHTA and CDR2 FQGNSA. Full variable domain (outside the CDR3, taken from reference TRBV7-2 and TRBJ2-1): GAGVSQSPSNKVTEKGKDVELRCDPISGHTALYWYRQSLGQGLEFLIYFQGNSAPDKSGLPSDRFSAERTGGSVSTLTIQRTQQEDSAVYLCASSLARLAGAIDEQFFGPGTRLTVL.

This clone was observed a handful of times. This rearrangement joins TRBV7-3 to TRBJ2-3; possibly TRBD2 for D (5 bases). Germline V gives CDR1 SGHTA, CDR2 FQGTGA. The CDR3 has 17 amino acids. V shed 5 bases and J shed 0 bases, with 18 bases lying between them. The DNA for the CDR3 is TGTGCCAGCAGCCCTCGGGGTGGGTCAACCAGCACAGATACGCAGTATTTT. This encodes CASSPRGGSTSTDTQYF.

The rearrangement uses TRBV7-7 and TRBJ1-3; D gene ambiguous. The CDR3 is made up of 16 amino acids. Germline CDR1 and CDR2: SSHAT and FNYEAQ (reference sequence). V was clipped by 2 bases and J by 0 bases, with 11 bases between them. CDR3 nucleotide sequence: TGTGCCAGCAGCTTAACTTACACGGGCTCTGGAAACACCATATATTTT. This translates into CASSLTYTGSGNTIYF.